This T cell receptor (beta chain) derives from a study of CD8+CD57+ T cells in acquired aplastic anemia. Flow cytometry had shown expanded CD8+CD57+ cells in the patients chosen for sequencing. Both TCR beta VDJ combination and CDR3 sequence profiling were carried out. Genomic DNA was the template for this profiling. TCRdb reprocessed the reads via MiXCR and lists one record per CDR3 protein. The sample records about 200,000 distinct CDR3 sequences, about 60% being singletons. The CDR3 is 17 amino acids. Germline CDR1 and CDR2: ENHRY and SYGVKD. Of note for this clonotype: The junction shows a germline mismatch at one end, possibly a read error.

The sequence was obtained from a human donor with aplastic anemia. This chain joins TRBV10-3 and TRBJ2-3; 11 bases align to TRBD2. The sequenced sample was sorted CD4+, CD8+, or CD8+CD57+ T cells (not recorded which) from PBMCs. This chain's CDR3 is CASSWGSGGASSDTQYF. For the CDR3, the DNA is TGTGCCAGCAGTTGGGGTAGCGGGGGGGCCAGCTCAGATACGCAGTATTTT.